This T cell receptor beta chain was documented in a study of cytomegalovirus exposure and HLA in healthy donors (dated 2017 in TCRdb). Broadly, across the study: An earlier analysis of approximately 600 of the donors reported approximately 300 Gb of sequence data and 117 million unique TCR beta sequences from 150 million to 200 million T cells. Roughly 300 gigabases of sequencing data and 78 million or so unique TCR sequences were included in an early release covering roughly 600 HLA-typed donors. Among the 398 genotyped donors, about 83% belonged to the genetic ancestry cluster associated with self-reported Caucasian donors. The study was designed to test whether signatures of past pathogen exposure could be identified by cataloging public T cell receptors. The study profiled the T cell repertoires of hundreds of subjects by immunosequencing and related them to cytomegalovirus serostatus. In addition to the first cohort of around 670 subjects, a separate validation cohort of 100 to 150 different subjects was used. The study combined high-throughput TCR immunosequencing, statistical association of individual TCRs with disease status, and machine learning to predict cytomegalovirus infection status. A later analysis re-examined previously published TCR beta repertoires from about 700 donors and added high-resolution HLA genotyping to investigate patterns of TCR occurrence. Rather than using new phenotypic data, the later analysis identified candidate immune exposures from TCR beta sequences and from how often those sequences occurred across donors. An earlier analysis of 587 of the donors used high-throughput TCR beta sequencing to judge whether each TCR beta V gene segment behaved as functional or pseudogenic. Donor age, sex, ethnicity and CMV serostatus were compiled alongside the repertoire data. A later genetic analysis used genome-wide SNP genotypes for about 55% of the 666 donors, treating that subset as a discovery cohort. All discovery cohort repertoires had been generated using a single sequencing platform. Class I and class II HLA loci were covered by the typing at four-digit resolution. Typing coverage differed by locus: A, B, C, DRB1 and DQB1 were typed in roughly 629-630 donors, DQA1 in about 560, DPA1 in 600 to 610, and DPB1 in approximately 450. About five DR-DQ haplotypes were treated as single units for association and clustering because of strong linkage in the cohort. Among some 400 genotyped donors of the cohort, an average of approximately 240,000 unique TCR beta nucleotide sequences was sequenced per donor, of which roughly 17% were non-productive. Overall study results and their limits: Only TCR beta chains were sequenced in this cohort, and the absence of alpha or paired-chain data limited detectable features. In a later analysis, HLA-associated TCR beta chains were found to be more clonally expanded and to have lower generation probabilities than equally common non-associated chains. Immune exposure information for the cohort was limited to CMV serostatus. Some IMGT-functional V segments, including TRBV6-2 and TRBV6-3, could not be distinguished by the 87-base-pair reads and were therefore excluded. According to a later analysis, parvovirus B19, influenza, CMV and Epstein-Barr virus appeared linked to several top co-occurrence clusters. The authors suggested that the approach could potentially be extended to other disease states and immunological phenotypes. Presence/absence analyses assumed roughly uniform sequencing depth across donors, an assumption that may not hold. In a later genetic analysis, a missense DCLRE1C variant was associated with V-gene and J-gene trimming of TCR beta chains, and the association was replicated in an independent cohort. In an earlier analysis of approximately 590 of the donors, most TCR beta V segments appeared in productive rearrangements about 87% or about 30% of the time, broadly matching IMGT annotations. A later analysis found that most CMV-associated TCR beta chains appeared HLA-restricted, with HLA associations seemingly driven largely by CMV exposure. Specific HLA alleles were associated with 15,000 to 20,000 TCR beta sequences at a false discovery rate of 0.05 in a later analysis. Assigning TCR associations to individual alleles was difficult when HLA alleles, especially DR and DQ, strongly co-occurred. A further reported finding was that TCR beta sequences accurately predicted the HLA-A and HLA-B alleles for most subjects in the first cohort. Because HLA typing was unavailable for some donors at each locus, only the typed subset was used in association tests. In a later analysis, the rate of TCR association differed among HLA loci, with DRB1 alleles having the most associated TCRs and HLA-C alleles having the fewest. The study gave a list of 150 to 200 TCR beta chains associated with cytomegalovirus. Compared with the approximately 670-donor mean, donors in an Asian-associated ancestry cluster had fewer N-insertions in productive TCRs, according to a later genetic analysis. Linkage disequilibrium might explain the correlated functional status among segregating V segments, but an unknown experimental factor could not be ruled out. The classifier was reported to diagnose cytomegalovirus status with high specificity and sensitivity in both the original and validation cohorts. Because counts were too low, under 20 rarely observed V segments, including chromosome 9 orphons, were left out of the earlier analysis of 500 to 650 of the donors. Across donors, most TCR sequences were observed very rarely, whereas some public TCRs were present in many individuals. The sequencing pipeline was judged likely to have produced a cluster of highly shared sequence variants as a technical artifact. In vitro tests confirmed that three of the cytomegalovirus-associated TCR beta chains recognize cytomegalovirus antigens.

Concerning this clone: Which antigen it targets is not known. One base away there is no much larger clone; base qualities are not given.

In total, approximately 610 healthy bone marrow donors made up the cohort. At the time of sampling, every cohort member was nominally healthy, though immune exposures that went unrecorded were likely present. The donor tested CMV seropositive and was one of the 289 seropositive cohort members. Every donor gave a peripheral blood sample, and the peripheral blood mononuclear cells from that sample were used for TCR beta sequencing. Genomic DNA was extracted from the blood cell samples with the Qiagen DNeasy Blood Extraction Kit. Library construction relied on the immunoSEQ multiplex PCR assay. For the multiplex PCR, a mixture combining 60 forward primers for TCR Vbeta segments and 13 reverse primers for TCR Jbeta segments was used. The CDR3 region of rearranged TCR beta genes was amplified from genomic DNA with a multiplex PCR assay. On the Illumina HiSeq System, the amplified TCR beta libraries were sequenced as 87-base-pair reads. Processing in the source paper ran as follows. A later analysis counted about 80 million unique TCR beta chains across the 666 repertoires, and around 9.9 million of these chains were shared by at least two donors. Raw reads were error-corrected and collapsed into unique sequences by a nearest-neighbor algorithm in which closely related sequences were merged to remove PCR and sequencing errors. To assign V, D and J gene segments, CDR3 sequences were aligned to IMGT reference sequences. Each retained sequence needed at least a six-nucleotide match to both a V gene segment and a J gene segment. Rearrangements were called productive when the CDR3 lacked stop codons and stayed in frame with V and J; all others were non-productive. CDR3 was defined according to IMGT convention as the region running from the second conserved V-encoded cysteine to the conserved J-encoded phenylalanine. Sequences without an unambiguous match to a single V gene segment were excluded from the earlier analysis of about 640 of the donors. An earlier analysis of 500 to 600 of the donors classified V segments as functional when productive rearrangements were above 56.7% and as segregating when the standard deviation between donors was above 5%. To diagnose cytomegalovirus status from the catalog of TCR beta chain sequences, a statistical classification framework was built. V and J gene assignment, in a later analysis, came from comparing TCR nucleotide sequences with IMGT/GENE-DB human TR gene sequences. In a later analysis, CDR3 sequences and most-parsimonious VDJ recombination scenarios were assigned using the TCRdist pipeline. In a later analysis, each TCR beta chain was defined by its CDR3 amino acid sequence together with its V-gene family, and reads without a unique V-gene family were excluded. To address suspected cross-contamination and a sequencing artifact, a later analysis removed roughly 580 highly shared, low-generation-probability nucleotide sequences. For each public chain, a later analysis derived a clonal expansion index from normalized ranks of inferred template counts within each repertoire. Generation probabilities in a later analysis came from a VDJ recombination model fitted to out-of-frame rearrangements, and those results were checked against IGoR. In a later analysis, TCR-TCR, TCR-HLA and TCR-CMV co-occurrence was scored with hypergeometric tests, and a repertoire-size bias correction was applied to TCR pairs. To estimate false discovery rates, a later analysis permuted the HLA or CMV assignments 20 times. A later analysis grouped co-occurring TCRs with DBSCAN, adding TCRdist sequence similarity when clustering within HLA-allele-positive subsets. For co-occurrence clustering, repertoires with fewer than 30,000 or more than 120,000 public chains were excluded, along with roughly 5 repertoires with anomalous nucleotide sharing. The source is immuneACCESS, and TCRdb retained only in-frame sequences with V and J called. Part of the clones is not carried over; for the studies checked, unresolved V genes explain less than half of this, and the remainder is unexplained. V, J and clone size are those of that table, while D and trimming were read from the DNA. The sample yields around 140,000 clones; 70% to 85% were counted once. The top ten clones comprise approximately 9.7% of the sample.

From a lookup of the germline V gene (reference sequence), CDR1 and CDR2 are MNHEY and SMNVEV. V trim: 4 bases; J trim: 5 bases; unmatched bases: 14. Counted from cysteine to phenylalanine, this CDR3 has 17 amino acids. The read is trimmed to its CDR3 DNA, 51 bases read in frame from base 1. The source is a woman aged 60 to 75 in good health and CMV-seropositive. The chain was built from TRBV27 and TRBJ2-3; 8 junctional bases match TRBD2. The specimen sequenced was PBMCs. The DNA is TGTGCCAGCAGTTCGCCGGGACTAGGTCCGGGGCGAGATACGCAGTATTTT. This is translated as CASSSPGLGPGRDTQYF.